The clone carrying this TCR beta chain was seen ten or more times. The junction does not match germline at one end; this may be a read error. TCRdb itself ran the RACE reads through MiXCR, one entry per CDR3 protein. The data show under 450,000 distinct CDR3 sequences, about 6% seen once. Time point in this sample: patch test 2, 6 weeks after DPC sensitization. Treatment: therapeutic diphenylcyclopropenone sensitization with weekly scalp DPC. This record comes from a study of human T cells and chemical hapten exposure. Study in general: Patients, largely female, had alopecia areata, totalis or universalis. Slight volume differences across pooled libraries mainly accounted for varying per-sample TCR yields.

Germline V lookup: CDR1 SGHNT, CDR2 YYREEE (reference sequence). The CDR3 has 12 amino acids. This sequence was found in a woman younger than 30 with alopecia areata. Some clones in this sample may be carry-over from other donors' samples. The rearrangement links TRBV5-4 to TRBJ1-2, with a tentative D call TRBD1 (5 bases). This specimen consisted of whole blood, obtained in connection with sensitization to the hapten diphenylcyclopropenone (DPC). The CDR3 here is CASSASGQTRTF. CDR3 nucleotides: TGTGCCAGCAGCGCGAGCGGACAAACCCGAACGTTC.